These 21 T cell receptor beta chains originate from one sample sequenced in a study of cytomegalovirus exposure and HLA in healthy donors. Amplification used 60 Vbeta primers and 13 Jbeta primers. Libraries were prepared by immunoSEQ multiplex PCR; TCRdb keeps only in-frame clonotypes and omits some of them. The listing records roughly 100,000 clones. The sample consisted of PBMCs. These receptors came from a man aged 35 to 55 in good health and CMV-seronegative.

The chain carries TRBV5-4 and TRBJ1-2, with 7 bases identical to TRBD1. The CDR3 is 15 amino acids. V lost 0 bases, J lost 8 bases, and 10 bases stayed unmatched. The germline CDR1 and CDR2 sequences are SGHNT and YYREEE (reference sequence). CDR3 coding DNA: TGTGCCAGCAGCTTGGGGGGAGACAGGGTGGGAGGCTACACCTTC. Its translation: CASSLGGDRVGGYTF.

The chain joins TRBV6-6 to TRBJ2-3; 9 nucleotides align to TRBD2. The CDR3 spans 15 residues. The ends lost 6 bases at V and 4 bases at J; junction bases unmatched: 8. Per the germline V gene, CDR1 is MNHNY and CDR2 is SVGAGI (reference sequence). Here the CDR3 reads CASSPAGGGADTQYF. CDR3 coding DNA: TGTGCCAGCAGCCCCGCGGGAGGGGGGGCAGATACGCAGTATTTT.

This sequence joins TRBV6-5 and TRBJ2-1; TRBD2 matches at 10 bases. The germline V gene encodes CDR1 MNHEY and CDR2 SVGAGI. The CDR3 is 14 residues long. The junction had 7 bases not matched to a gene; V was cut back by 4 bases and J by 10 bases. In DNA form, the CDR3 reads TGTGCCAGCAGTTCCACTAGCGGGGATTGGGAGCAGTTCTTC. Amino acids: CASSSTSGDWEQFF.

Regarding this clone: One end of the junction fails to match germline, which may point to a read error. This chain uses TRBV5-1 with TRBJ1-1, with 9 positions matching TRBD1. Germline V CDR1 and CDR2: SGHRS, YFSETQ. The length of the CDR3 is 18 residues. CDR3 bases: TGCGCCAGCAGATTGGGAGGGACAGGGAAGCCCTCACTCACTGAAGCTTTCTTT. This sequence encodes CASRLGGTGKPSLTEAFF. The entire variable domain, with the rest obtained from reference TRBV5-1 and TRBJ1-1, is as follows: KAGVTQTPRYLIKTRGQQVTLSCSPISGHRSVSWYQQTPGQGLQFLFEYFSETQRNKGNFPGRFSGRQFSNSRSEMNVSTLELGDSALYLCASRLGGTGKPSLTEAFFGQGTRLTVV.

The gene calls are TRBV11-2 and TRBJ2-7; 10 nucleotides line up with TRBD2. The ends lost 3 bases at V and 2 bases at J; junction bases unmatched: 1. Germline loops: CDR1 SGHAT, CDR2 FQNNGV. This CDR3 contains 14 residues. CDR3 residues: CASSLSGRAYEQYF. CDR3 in DNA: TGTGCCAGCAGCTTGAGCGGGAGGGCCTACGAGCAGTACTTC.

The chain combines TRBV5-6 with TRBJ1-1; D perhaps matches TRBD1 (6 bases). Trimming left V 3 bases short and J 0 bases short, with 15 bases between. Germline V gene sequence: CDR1 SGHDT, CDR2 YYEEEE. This CDR3 has 16 residues. The CDR3: CASSSDKGVVNTEAFF. Here the CDR3 DNA reads TGTGCCAGCAGCTCGGACAAGGGGGTGGTGAACACTGAAGCTTTCTTT.

The rearrangement uses TRBV6-1 and TRBJ1-5; no firm D call. The germline V gene has CDR1 MNHNS and CDR2 SASEGT. V lost 1 base to trimming and J lost 3 bases, with 7 bases between them. The CDR3 is made up of 14 amino acids. The CDR3 loop reads CASSEGPTNQPQHF. The CDR3 DNA sequence: TGTGCCAGCAGTGAAGGGCCCACCAATCAGCCCCAGCATTTT.

This sequence joins TRBV7-6 and TRBJ1-1, with D maybe TRBD1 (6 bases). The V end was cut by 3 bases, the J end by 2 bases, with 13 bases between. CDR1 and CDR2 (germline): SGHVS, FNYEAQ. There are 15 residues in the CDR3. CDR3 bases: TGTGCCAGCAGCTTGAGTGGACAGCCTAACACTGAAGCTTTCTTT. It specifies CASSLSGQPNTEAFF.

The V gene is TRBV5-6, the J gene TRBJ2-5; D call uncertain. The J call is uncertain, as TRBJ2-7 better fits the DNA end. Per germline, CDR1 SGHDT and CDR2 YYEEEE. The CDR3 is 11 residues long. CDR3 DNA: TGTGCCAGCAGCGCGGTTAACGAGCAGTACTTC. The encoded protein is CASSAVNEQYF.

The chain employs TRBV15 and TRBJ2-2; possibly TRBD1 for D (6 bases). The CDR3 contains 16 residues. Looked up from germline, CDR1 is LNHNV and CDR2 is YYDKDF (reference sequence). V lost 3 bases to trimming and J lost 0 bases, with 11 bases between them. This chain's CDR3 is CATSSRRDTNTGELFF. The DNA for the CDR3 is TGTGCCACCAGCAGCCGCCGGGACACGAACACCGGGGAGCTGTTTTTT.

This rearrangement joins TRBV7-2 to TRBJ2-7; 13 bases are shared with TRBD2. Trimming removed 1 base from V and 3 bases from J; junction bases left unmatched: 3. The CDR3 length is 16 residues. CDR1 and CDR2 from the germline V gene are SGHTA and FQGNSA. The CDR3 here is CASSLEWTSGSYEQYF. The CDR3 nucleotides are TGTGCCAGCAGCTTAGAGTGGACTAGCGGGAGCTACGAGCAGTACTTC.

This rearrangement joins TRBV6-5 to TRBJ2-1; D call uncertain. The CDR3 is made up of 14 amino acids. From germline, CDR1 is MNHEY and CDR2 SVGAGI. Trimming removed 5 bases at V and 0 bases at J, with 8 bases between. Here the CDR3 DNA reads TGTGCCAGCAGTGTCAAGAGCTCCTACAATGAGCAGTTCTTC. Protein product: CASSVKSSYNEQFF.

The J gene is TRBJ2-7, the V gene TRBV6-6; 7 bases agree with TRBD1. Looked up from germline, CDR1 is MNHNY and CDR2 is SVGAGI (reference sequence). The ends lost 0 bases at V and 7 bases at J; junction bases unmatched: 9. The CDR3 runs to 15 residues. CDR3 sequence reads: CASSYSTGQPREQYF. Here the CDR3 DNA reads TGTGCCAGCAGTTACTCGACGGGACAGCCTCGGGAGCAGTACTTC.

The J gene is TRBJ2-5, the V gene TRBV6-5; 9 positions match TRBD1. The DNA end lines up better with TRBJ2-7; the J call may be wrong. Germline lookup yields CDR1 MNHEY and CDR2 SVGAGI. The CDR3 covers 15 residues. The CDR3 sequence: CASSYRTGESYEQYF. The DNA of the CDR3 is TGTGCCAGCAGTTACCGGACAGGGGAGAGCTACGAGCAGTACTTC.

The CDR3 loop is CASSGYPNYGYTF. In DNA, the CDR3 is TGTGCCAGCAGCGGGTACCCTAACTATGGCTACACCTTC. The rearrangement joins TRBV6-1 to TRBJ1-2, with no clear D. This CDR3 is 13 amino acids long. The V gene lost 6 bases and the J gene lost 0 bases, with 8 bases spanning the gap. Germline lookup yields CDR1 MNHNS and CDR2 SASEGT.

V usage is TRBV5-1 and J usage is TRBJ2-1; 10 bases match TRBD2. The CDR3 spans 16 residues. Germline CDR1 is SGHRS and CDR2 is YFSETQ. The trim removed 4 bases at V and 8 bases at J, leaving 12 bases unmatched. The CDR3 nucleotides are TGCGCCAGCAGCCTCTCCTCTAGCGGGAGTCCTGATGAGCAGTTCTTC. Its protein is CASSLSSSGSPDEQFF. The whole variable domain, filled in from reference TRBV5-1 and TRBJ2-1, reads KAGVTQTPRYLIKTRGQQVTLSCSPISGHRSVSWYQQTPGQGLQFLFEYFSETQRNKGNFPGRFSGRQFSNSRSEMNVSTLELGDSALYLCASSLSSSGSPDEQFFGPGTRLTVL.

V is TRBV18 and J is TRBJ1-1; 7 nucleotides agree with TRBD1. V lost 6 bases to trimming and J lost 1 base; unmatched junction nucleotides: 5. CDR1 and CDR2 from the germline V gene are KGHSH and LQKENI. The CDR3 totals 14 residues. CDR3 residues: CASSAGQANTEAFF. The DNA of the CDR3 is TGTGCCAGCTCCGCAGGACAGGCGAACACTGAAGCTTTCTTT.

The chain recombines TRBV7-9 with TRBJ2-2; tentatively, D is TRBD2 (6 bases). V shed 0 bases and J shed 2 bases, with 7 bases lying between them. The germline CDR1 and CDR2 sequences are SEHNR and FQNEAQ (reference sequence). The CDR3 is made up of 15 amino acids. The CDR3 coding sequence is TGTGCCAGCAGCTTAGCGGGGGGAAACACCGGGGAGCTGTTTTTT. Translation gives CASSLAGGNTGELFF.

This sequence joins TRBV2 and TRBJ1-4; unclear D gene. Germline V lookup: CDR1 SNHLY, CDR2 FYNNEI. This CDR3 region has 13 residues. The V end was cut by 8 bases, the J end by 7 bases, with 14 bases between. CDR3 loop: CASQREAGEKLFF. The CDR3 nucleotides are TGTGCCAGCCAACGAGAAGCGGGTGAAAAACTGTTTTTT.

The CDR3 spells CARRDRVVNTEAFF. The CDR3 coding sequence is TGTGCCAGGCGAGACAGGGTCGTGAACACTGAAGCTTTCTTT. The chain links TRBV9 to TRBJ1-1, with 7 bases aligning to TRBD1. CDR3 length equals 14 residues. V was clipped by 8 bases and J by 0 bases; unmatched bases: 7. The germline V gene has CDR1 SGDLS and CDR2 YYNGEE.

The rearrangement uses TRBV6-1 and TRBJ2-1; 7 bases agree with TRBD2. Per germline, CDR1 MNHNS and CDR2 SASEGT. The CDR3 covers 14 residues. The V segment lost 5 bases and the J segment 9 bases; nucleotides outside the gene matches: 10. CDR3: CASSRERDGFEQFF. The CDR3 region has the DNA TGTGCCAGCAGTAGGGAGCGGGACGGGTTTGAGCAGTTCTTC.